This section outlines one TCR beta chain sequence together with its context. At least ten counts were recorded for this clonotype. Its antigen has not been determined. Per-nucleotide qualities are absent, and no much larger clonotype sits a single base away. The data originate from a study of T cells in Graves' hyperthyroidism and ophthalmopathy (dated 2019 in TCRdb). For context, the study as a whole: Peripheral blood samples were taken at the time of initial diagnosis, prior to any treatment. To identify TCR V-J signatures that set the groups apart, the researchers used a discovery cohort of more than 95 patients, made up of approximately 43 with Graves' ophthalmopathy and 57 with stable Graves' hyperthyroidism. Prospective prediction of ophthalmopathy was tested in an independent validation cohort consisting of some 20 hyperthyroidism patients and about 17 patients who later progressed to ophthalmopathy. The approximately 95 discovery patients were divided at random into training and test sets in a 7:3 ratio. In addition, the study compared T-cell repertoires in thyroid tissue and in blood from five or six Graves' hyperthyroidism patients. After sampling, hyperthyroidism patients received methimazole starting at 30 mg daily, and ophthalmopathy patients received high-dose intravenous methylprednisolone. The paper describes TCR Vbeta CDR3 sequencing of 135 peripheral blood samples, made up of under 50 ophthalmopathy patients, roughly 80 hyperthyroidism patients and roughly 17 progressor patients. General findings and caveats noted by the study authors: A model built on a 13 V-J signature distinguished ophthalmopathy from stable hyperthyroidism, reaching over 85% sensitivity and around 81% specificity in cross-validation and 80%/75% in testing. Sample size was not statistically predetermined, and investigators were not blinded to group allocation. Most expanded thyroid clonotypes (frequency above 0.001) were also detected in blood, a finding suggesting that blood repertoires may reflect thyroid immune responses. In validation, progression to ophthalmopathy was predicted by the model with nearly 71% sensitivity and about 72% specificity, a median of approximately 6.5 months before onset.

The junction shows trimming of 1 base on V and 1 base on J, plus 10 bases between the germline ends. The CDR3 measures 14 amino acids from cysteine to phenylalanine. CDR3 DNA is the only sequence kept; it has 42 bases, read in frame from the first base. CDR1 and CDR2, per the germline V gene (reference sequence), are DFQATT and SNEGSKA. Hyperthyroidism patients were newly diagnosed, had a disease duration of under 2 months, and were aged 18 to 65 years. The study excluded patients with uncontrolled infections, other autoimmune diseases, pregnancy or lactation. Clinical symptoms, serum thyroxine and TRAb, thyroid ultrasound, and orbital computed tomography formed the basis for the diagnoses. Blood from progressor patients was drawn when they were first diagnosed with hyperthyroidism, before any ophthalmopathy symptoms appeared. PBMCs were separated from roughly 10 ml of fresh peripheral blood using Ficoll-Paque density gradient centrifugation. Progressor patients were defined as those initially diagnosed with Graves' hyperthyroidism in whom ophthalmopathy developed during follow-up. Trizol reagent was used to extract total RNA, and RNA quality was then checked on an Agilent 2100 Bioanalyzer.

The TCR beta CDR3 regions were amplified from RNA transcripts. For the first round of RT-PCR on the TCR CDR3, the HTBI primer set was used together with the Qiagen OneStep RT-PCR kit. Libraries were constructed in a second round of multiplex PCR, after which size selection and purification were carried out. Sequencing of the libraries was done on an Illumina HiSeq2000 using paired-end 100 bp reads. Processing in the source paper ran as follows. Raw data were processed with SOAPnuke, discarding reads with adapters, uncalled bases, mean Phred below 15, or no exact constant-primer or identifier match. High-quality paired reads were merged with COPE v1.2.5, and unique nucleotide sequences were defined as clonotypes. Clonotypes were aligned to IMGT TRBV, TRBD and TRBJ reference segments using MiTCR v1.1. The analysis included only V-J combinations with a frequency above 0.0001, which together covered roughly 99% of the repertoires. A TCS score was defined as the ratio between F50 (clonal expansion) and ExV (chaos), using BLOSUM62-based TCRdist between CDR3 peptides within each V-J. Welch's t-statistics and random forest reduced approximately 520 V-J features to fewer than 15, which were used in a naive Bayes classifier (R e1071). TCRdb reprocessed the public reads (quality trimming at Q25 with fastp, clone calling with MiXCR) and kept in-frame beta chains. Every distinct CDR3 protein forms one entry, paired with its most common genes and DNA. It is TCRdb's table, rather than the study itself, that gives the V and J calls and clone size. A total of about 720,000 distinct CDR3 sequences appear in this sample, around 19% of them only once. Of the sample, over 15% falls within the top ten clones.

The chain links TRBV20-1 with TRBJ1-1; the D gene is unclear. This clonotype originated in a woman aged 45-65 years with Graves' hyperthyroidism that later progressed to Graves' ophthalmopathy. Sample: blood. The nucleotides read TGCAGTGCTAGAGGAGGGTTGGGGAACACTGAAGCTTTCTTT. This is translated as CSARGGLGNTEAFF.